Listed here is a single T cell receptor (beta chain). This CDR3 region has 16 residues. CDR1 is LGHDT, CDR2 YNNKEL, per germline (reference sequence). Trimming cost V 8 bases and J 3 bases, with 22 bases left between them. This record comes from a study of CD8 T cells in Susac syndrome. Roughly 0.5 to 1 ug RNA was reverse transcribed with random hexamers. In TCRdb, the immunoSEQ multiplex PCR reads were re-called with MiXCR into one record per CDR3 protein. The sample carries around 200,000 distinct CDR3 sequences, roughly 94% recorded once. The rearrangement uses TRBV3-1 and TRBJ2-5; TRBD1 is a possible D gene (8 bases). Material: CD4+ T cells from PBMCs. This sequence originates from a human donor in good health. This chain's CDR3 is CASRRNYRGGKETQYF. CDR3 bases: TGTGCCAGCCGACGGAATTACAGGGGGGGAAAAGAGACCCAGTACTTC.